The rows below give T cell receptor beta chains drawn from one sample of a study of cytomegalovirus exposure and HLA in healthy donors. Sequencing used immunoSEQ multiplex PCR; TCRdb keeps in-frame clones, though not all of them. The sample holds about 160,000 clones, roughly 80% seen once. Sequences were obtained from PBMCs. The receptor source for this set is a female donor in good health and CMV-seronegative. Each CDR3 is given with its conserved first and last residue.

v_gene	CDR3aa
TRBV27	CASARVAVTEAFF
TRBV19	CASSIDRGGYEQYF
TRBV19	CASSIREEGGTEAFF
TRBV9	CASSGQGAMNTEAFF
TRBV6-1	CASSEDGFSTDTQYF
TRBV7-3	CASSLGTDNSPLHF
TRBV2	CASTSGTGALQYF
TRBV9	CASSSGLAAAYPYNEQFF
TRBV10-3	CAISRGGEGNSGANVLTF
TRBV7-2	CASRQGESGYTF
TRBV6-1	CASSARTGSTDTQYF
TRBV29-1	CSVGQAYGNTIYF
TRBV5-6	CASSLGRSSNQPQHF
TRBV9	CASSLLDRVEEKLFF
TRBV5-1	CASSLSIRGTSGANVLTF
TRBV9	CASSVGGGAETQYF
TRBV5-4	CASSLGTGRQETQYF
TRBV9	CASSPSSGHMYNEQFF
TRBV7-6	CASSLAPGNFGYTF
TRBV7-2	CASSLDWTSGGTQYF
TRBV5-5	CASSLGGQARSGNTIYF
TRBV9	CASSALDRVHGYTF
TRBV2	CASTQDRNQPQHF
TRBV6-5	CASSSTGENTGELFF
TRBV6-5	CASSNRGTGNTIYF
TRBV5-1	CASSGQGNTGELFF
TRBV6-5	CASSFEVFSGANVLTF
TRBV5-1	CASSLGQTNTGELFF
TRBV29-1	CSVKALIGVDEQYF
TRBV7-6	CASSRGYGELFF
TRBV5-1	CASSQDSNTEAFF
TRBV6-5	CASRPTGGVSYGYTF
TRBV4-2	CASSQDPWSGDTQYF
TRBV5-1	CASSPGIYGYTF
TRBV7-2	CASSFLGTSGGLYNEQFF
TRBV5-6	CASRGQGGSPLHF
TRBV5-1	CASSSSQRAEAFF
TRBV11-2	CASRSEPGGWYAEQFF
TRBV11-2	CASSAGQGLGYTF
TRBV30	CAWSVQAGGFGNTIYF
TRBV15	CATSRGATEAFF
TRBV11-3	CASSSSAGLQETQYF
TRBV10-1	CASSRGIGSYEQYF
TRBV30	CAWSPGQGGEKLFF
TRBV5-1	CASSLGAGYGYTF
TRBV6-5	CASSYLGTGVETQYF
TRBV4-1	CASSQGLEVLGTQYF
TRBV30	CAWSPKKGMENEQYF